Listed below are T cell receptor beta chains from one sample, sequenced in a study of blood T cell repertoires in COVID-19. Generated by immunoSEQ multiplex PCR, the TCRdb table keeps only in-frame clones and is missing some. The sample lists 310,000 or so clones, around four fifths occurring once. Material: peripheral blood. The origin of the receptors is a woman aged 45-59 years with acute or convalescent COVID-19. The conserved cysteine and the conserved F or W are not part of the CDR3 here.

J gene: TRBJ2-1; V gene: TRBV15; CDR3 protein: ATSRRDGGSSYNEQF
J gene: TRBJ2-3; V gene: TRBV29-1; CDR3 protein: SALHSGKGDTQY
J gene: TRBJ2-1; V gene: TRBV19; CDR3 protein: ASTTGQTYNEQF
J gene: TRBJ1-1; V gene: TRBV7-2; CDR3 protein: ASSVTGGMGTEAF
J gene: TRBJ1-2; V gene: TRBV2; CDR3 protein: ASKGLKTGGYT
J gene: TRBJ1-5; V gene: TRBV19; CDR3 protein: ASTPGQLNQPQH
J gene: TRBJ1-3; V gene: TRBV10-3; CDR3 protein: AISGTGVTGNTIY
J gene: TRBJ2-7; V gene: TRBV15; CDR3 protein: ATSREPAGWYEQY
J gene: TRBJ1-5; V gene: TRBV5-5; CDR3 protein: ASAKEGYGDQPQH
J gene: TRBJ2-2; V gene: TRBV6-4; CDR3 protein: ASSGTSGNTGELF
J gene: TRBJ2-1; V gene: TRBV27; CDR3 protein: ASRSKRGGSYNEQF
J gene: TRBJ1-1; V gene: TRBV6-4; CDR3 protein: ASSDSWEGNTEAF
J gene: TRBJ2-3; V gene: TRBV24-1; CDR3 protein: ATSDFGGRGNTQY
J gene: TRBJ1-5; V gene: TRBV12-5; CDR3 protein: ASGLVRAMGGNQPQH
J gene: TRBJ2-7; V gene: TRBV5-4; CDR3 protein: ASSLAWGDEQY